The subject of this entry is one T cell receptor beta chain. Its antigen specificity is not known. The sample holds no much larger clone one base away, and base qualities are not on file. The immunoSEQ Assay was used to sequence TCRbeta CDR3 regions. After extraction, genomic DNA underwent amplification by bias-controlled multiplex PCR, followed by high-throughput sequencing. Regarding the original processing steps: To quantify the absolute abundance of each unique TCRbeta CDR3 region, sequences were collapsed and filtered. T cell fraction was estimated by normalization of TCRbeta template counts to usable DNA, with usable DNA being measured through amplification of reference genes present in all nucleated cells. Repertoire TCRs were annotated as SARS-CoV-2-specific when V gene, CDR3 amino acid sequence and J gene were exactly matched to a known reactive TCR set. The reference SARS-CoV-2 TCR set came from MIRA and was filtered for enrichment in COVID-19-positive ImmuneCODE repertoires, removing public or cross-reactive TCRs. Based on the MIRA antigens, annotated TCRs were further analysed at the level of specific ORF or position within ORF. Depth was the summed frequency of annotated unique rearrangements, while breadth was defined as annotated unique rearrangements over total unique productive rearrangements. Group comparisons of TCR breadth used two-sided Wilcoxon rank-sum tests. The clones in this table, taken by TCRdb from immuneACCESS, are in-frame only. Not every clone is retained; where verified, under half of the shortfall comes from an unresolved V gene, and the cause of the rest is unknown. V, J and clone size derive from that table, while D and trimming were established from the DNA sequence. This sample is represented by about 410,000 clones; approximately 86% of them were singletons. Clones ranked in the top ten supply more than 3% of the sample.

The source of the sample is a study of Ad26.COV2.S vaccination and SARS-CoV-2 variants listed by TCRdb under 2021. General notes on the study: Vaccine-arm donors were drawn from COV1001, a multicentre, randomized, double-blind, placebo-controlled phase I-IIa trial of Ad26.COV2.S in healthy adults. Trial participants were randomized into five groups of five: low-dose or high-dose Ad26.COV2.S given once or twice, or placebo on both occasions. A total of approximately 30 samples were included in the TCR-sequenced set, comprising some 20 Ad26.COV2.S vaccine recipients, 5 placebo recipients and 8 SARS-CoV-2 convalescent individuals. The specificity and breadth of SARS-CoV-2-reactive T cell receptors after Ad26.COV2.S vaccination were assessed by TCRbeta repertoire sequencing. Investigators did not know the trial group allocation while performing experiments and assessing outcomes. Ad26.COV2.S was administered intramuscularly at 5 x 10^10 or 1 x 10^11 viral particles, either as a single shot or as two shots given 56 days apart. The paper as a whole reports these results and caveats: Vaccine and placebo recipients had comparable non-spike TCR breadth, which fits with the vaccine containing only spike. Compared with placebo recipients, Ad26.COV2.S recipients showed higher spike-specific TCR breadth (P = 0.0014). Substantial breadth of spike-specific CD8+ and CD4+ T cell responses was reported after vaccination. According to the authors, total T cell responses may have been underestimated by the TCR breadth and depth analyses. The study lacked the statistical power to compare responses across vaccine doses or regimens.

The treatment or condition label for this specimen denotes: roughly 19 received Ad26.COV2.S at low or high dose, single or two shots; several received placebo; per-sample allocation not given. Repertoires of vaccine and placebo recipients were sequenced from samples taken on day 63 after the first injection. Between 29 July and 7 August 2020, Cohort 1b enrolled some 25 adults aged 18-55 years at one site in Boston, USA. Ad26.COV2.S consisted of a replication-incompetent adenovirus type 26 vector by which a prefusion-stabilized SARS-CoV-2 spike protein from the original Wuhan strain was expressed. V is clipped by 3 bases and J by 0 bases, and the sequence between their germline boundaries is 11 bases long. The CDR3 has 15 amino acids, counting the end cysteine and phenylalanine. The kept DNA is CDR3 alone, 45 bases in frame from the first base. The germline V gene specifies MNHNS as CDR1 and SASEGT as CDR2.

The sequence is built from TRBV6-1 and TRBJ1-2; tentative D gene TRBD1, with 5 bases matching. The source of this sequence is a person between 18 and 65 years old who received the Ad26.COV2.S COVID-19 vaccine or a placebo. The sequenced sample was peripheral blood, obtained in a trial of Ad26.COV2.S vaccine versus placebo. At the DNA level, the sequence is TGTGCCAGCAGTGAGGGGCCAGGTACTAACTATGGCTACACCTTC. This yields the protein CASSEGPGTNYGYTF.